The 12 T cell receptor beta chains given below trace back to one sample, sequenced in a study of cytomegalovirus exposure and HLA in healthy donors. PCR used 60 Vbeta primers and 13 Jbeta primers. Measured with immunoSEQ multiplex PCR; TCRdb has only the in-frame clones, and not every one. Found here are about 46,000 clones; the top ten clones hold less than 1.2%. The sequenced material came from PBMCs. Receptors were obtained from a woman between 40 and 55 years old in good health and CMV-seronegative.

The rearrangement uses TRBV5-4 and TRBJ2-4; 9 nucleotides line up with TRBD2. The V gene end was trimmed by 4 bases and the J gene end by 0 bases; junction bases not matched to a gene: 5. In germline, CDR1 is SGHNT, CDR2 YYREEE (reference sequence). The CDR3 length is 16 residues. The CDR3 DNA is TGTGCCAGCAGCCCGACTAGCGGAGCAGCCAAAAACATTCAGTACTTC. Translating it yields CASSPTSGAAKNIQYF.

V is TRBV18 and J is TRBJ1-1; D is undetermined. Germline V CDR1 and CDR2: KGHSH, LQKENI. V dropped 5 bases and J dropped 1 base, with 8 bases sitting between them. The CDR3 length is 13 residues. Here the CDR3 reads CASSSQANTEAFF. DNA for the CDR3: TGTGCCAGCTCAAGCCAGGCGAACACTGAAGCTTTCTTT. Drawing the rest from reference TRBV18 and TRBJ1-1, the complete variable domain is NAGVMQNPRHLVRRRGQEARLRCSPMKGHSHVYWYRQLPEEGLKFMVYLQKENIIDESGMPKERFSAEFPKEGPSILRIQQVVRGDSAAYFCASSSQANTEAFFGQGTRLTVV.

The chain combines TRBV6-5 with TRBJ1-5; 7 nucleotides line up with TRBD1. Germline trimming cut 6 bases from V and 3 bases from J; bases unmatched to any gene: 8. There are 15 residues in the CDR3. CDR1 and CDR2 from the germline V gene are MNHEY and SVGAGI. CDR3 DNA sequence: TGTGCCAGCAGGCGGACAGGTGCGTTCAATCAGCCCCAGCATTTT. This translates into CASRRTGAFNQPQHF.

This chain joins TRBV7-9 and TRBJ2-1, with a tentative D call TRBD2 (6 bases). This CDR3 is built from 19 residues. Trimming took off 3 bases at V and 4 bases at J, with 25 bases between the two ends. In germline, CDR1 is SEHNR, CDR2 FQNEAQ (reference sequence). CDR3 in DNA: TGTGCCAGCAGCTTCTACCCTCCCCTTAGACTAGGGTTATACAATGAGCAGTTCTTC. Protein product: CASSFYPPLRLGLYNEQFF.

The chain is built from TRBV30 and TRBJ2-5; D call uncertain. V shed 2 bases and J shed 1 base, with 5 bases lying between them. CDR3 length: 12 amino acids. Germline loops: CDR1 GTSNPN, CDR2 SVGIG (reference sequence). The CDR3 loop reads CAWSTVQETQYF. The CDR3 nucleotides are TGTGCCTGGAGTACGGTCCAAGAGACCCAGTACTTC.

The gene calls are TRBV7-6 and TRBJ1-1; D uncertain. CDR1 is SGHVS, CDR2 FNYEAQ, per germline. V was shortened by 5 bases and J by 0 bases, with 10 bases between the two germline ends. The CDR3 is made up of 14 amino acids. The CDR3 DNA is TGTGCCAGCAGCCCCGGGAGGGTGAACACTGAAGCTTTCTTT. As protein: CASSPGRVNTEAFF.

J is TRBJ2-7 and V is TRBV19; D may be TRBD2 (6 bases). The germline CDR1 and CDR2 sequences are LNHDA and SQIVND (reference sequence). Trimming stripped 5 bases from V and 1 base from J, with 12 bases between. CDR3 length equals 14 residues. Written as DNA, the CDR3 is TGTGCCAGTAGTTGGGTGGGAGGATCCTACGAGCAGTACTTC. Residues: CASSWVGGSYEQYF. Filled out from reference TRBV19 and TRBJ2-7, the complete variable domain reads DGGITQSPKYLFRKEGQNVTLSCEQNLNHDAMYWYRQDPGQGLRLIYYSQIVNDFQKGDIAEGYSVSREKKESFPLTVTSAQKNPTAFYLCASSWVGGSYEQYFGPGTRLTVT.

CDR3 residues: CASSPGLAGAYEQYF. The DNA for the CDR3 is TGTGCCAGCAGCCCGGGACTAGCGGGAGCCTACGAGCAGTACTTC. This chain links TRBV13 with TRBJ2-7, with TRBD2 matching 14 bases. Germline assignment: CDR1 PRHDT and CDR2 FYEKMQ (reference sequence). This CDR3 spans 15 amino acids. The J segment lost 2 bases and the V segment lost 5 bases, leaving 2 bases of the junction unmatched.

J is TRBJ2-3 and V is TRBV7-2, with no clear D. CDR1 is SGHTA and CDR2 is FQGNSA in the germline V gene. This CDR3 region has 13 residues. Trimming cost V 3 bases and J 6 bases, with 10 bases left between them. CDR3: CASSFGPRDTQYF. DNA of the CDR3: TGTGCCAGCAGCTTTGGCCCCAGGGATACGCAGTATTTT. The variable domain in full, completed from reference TRBV7-2 and TRBJ2-3, reads GAGVSQSPSNKVTEKGKDVELRCDPISGHTALYWYRQSLGQGLEFLIYFQGNSAPDKSGLPSDRFSAERTGGSVSTLTIQRTQQEDSAVYLCASSFGPRDTQYFGPGTRLTVL.

The rearrangement joins TRBV4-3 to TRBJ1-1; perhaps TRBD1 as D (6 bases). CDR3 length: 15 residues. Deletions cut 0 bases from V and 3 bases from J, with 11 bases between. Germline assignment: CDR1 LGHNA and CDR2 YSLEER. The CDR3 coding sequence is TGCGCCAGCAGCCAAGACTGGGGGCTGGACACTGAAGCTTTCTTT. Translation: CASSQDWGLDTEAFF.

V is TRBV5-1 and J is TRBJ2-3; no firm D call. Trimming removed 4 bases at V and 6 bases at J, with 9 bases between. Germline V gene lookup returns CDR1 SGHRS and CDR2 YFSETQ. The CDR3 loop spans 12 amino acids. CDR3 bases: TGCGCCAGCAGCCTGAACCGGGATACGCAGTATTTT. Translation: CASSLNRDTQYF. The complete variable domain, with remaining parts taken from reference TRBV5-1 and TRBJ2-3, reads KAGVTQTPRYLIKTRGQQVTLSCSPISGHRSVSWYQQTPGQGLQFLFEYFSETQRNKGNFPGRFSGRQFSNSRSEMNVSTLELGDSALYLCASSLNRDTQYFGPGTRLTVL.

The genes are TRBV2 and TRBJ2-5; 7 nucleotides align to TRBD1. From germline, CDR1 is SNHLY and CDR2 FYNNEI. The CDR3 is 14 amino acids. V dropped 6 bases and J dropped 4; count of bases not matched to a gene: 8. CDR3 protein: CASSDRAAGETQYF. CDR3 DNA: TGTGCCAGCAGCGACAGGGCTGCGGGAGAGACCCAGTACTTC.